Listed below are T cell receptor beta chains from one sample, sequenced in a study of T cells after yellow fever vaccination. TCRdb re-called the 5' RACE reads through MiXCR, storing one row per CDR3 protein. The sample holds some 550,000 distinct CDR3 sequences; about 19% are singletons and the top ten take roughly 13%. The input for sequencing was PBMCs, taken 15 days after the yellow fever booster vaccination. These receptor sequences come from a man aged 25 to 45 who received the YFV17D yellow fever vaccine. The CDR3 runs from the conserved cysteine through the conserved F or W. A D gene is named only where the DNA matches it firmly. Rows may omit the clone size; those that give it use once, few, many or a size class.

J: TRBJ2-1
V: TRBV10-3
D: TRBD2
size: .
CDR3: CAIRGTSGSSYNEQFF

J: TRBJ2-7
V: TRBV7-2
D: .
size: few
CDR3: CASSMGLTVGEQYF

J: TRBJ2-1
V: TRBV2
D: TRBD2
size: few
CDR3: CASAGLAGDEQFF

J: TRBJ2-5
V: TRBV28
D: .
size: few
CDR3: CASSFREQETQYF

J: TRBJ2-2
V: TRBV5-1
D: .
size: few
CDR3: CASSLSPLGTTGELFF

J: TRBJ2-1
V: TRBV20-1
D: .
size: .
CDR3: CSARDGPHNEQFF

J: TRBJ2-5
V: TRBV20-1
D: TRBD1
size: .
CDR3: CSARGLGQAPQETQYF

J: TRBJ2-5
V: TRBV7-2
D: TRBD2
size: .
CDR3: CANSLGAGETQYF

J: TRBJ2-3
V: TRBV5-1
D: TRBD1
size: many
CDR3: CASSTYGQGGRYTQYF

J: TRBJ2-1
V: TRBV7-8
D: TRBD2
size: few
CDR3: CASSNSGTSGRNEQFF

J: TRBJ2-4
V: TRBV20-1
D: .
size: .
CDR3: CSARGGLRAKNIQYF

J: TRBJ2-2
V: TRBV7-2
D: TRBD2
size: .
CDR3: CASSLGSSGMAGELFF

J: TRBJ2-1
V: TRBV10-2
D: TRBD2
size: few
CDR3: CASSESGSGSRVRSSYNEQFF

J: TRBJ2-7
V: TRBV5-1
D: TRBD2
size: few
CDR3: CASSFNSGSEQYF

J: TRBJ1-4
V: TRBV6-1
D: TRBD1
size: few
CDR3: CATRIDRVEEKLFF

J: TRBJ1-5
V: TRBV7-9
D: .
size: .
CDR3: CASRQQNQPQHF

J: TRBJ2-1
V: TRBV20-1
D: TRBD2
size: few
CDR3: CSAISQRGYNEQFF

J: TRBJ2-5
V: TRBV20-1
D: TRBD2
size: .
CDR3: CSATSGLAGQETQYF

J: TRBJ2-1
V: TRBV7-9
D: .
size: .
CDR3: CASSLETRVNEQFF

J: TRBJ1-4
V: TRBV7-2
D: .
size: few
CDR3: CASSLRANEKLFF

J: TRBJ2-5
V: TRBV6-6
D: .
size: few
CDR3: CASSGDVGQYF

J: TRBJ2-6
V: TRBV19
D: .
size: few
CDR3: CASSIDVSGANVLTF

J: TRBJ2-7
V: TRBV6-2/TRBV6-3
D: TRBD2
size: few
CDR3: CASSLPGLAGGRYEQYF

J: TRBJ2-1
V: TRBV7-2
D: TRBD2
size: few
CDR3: CAEGGRGSYNEQFF

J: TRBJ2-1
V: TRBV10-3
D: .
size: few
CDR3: CAISELPWQGPYNEQFF

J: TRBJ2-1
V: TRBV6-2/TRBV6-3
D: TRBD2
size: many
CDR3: CASSALGLAHYNEQFF

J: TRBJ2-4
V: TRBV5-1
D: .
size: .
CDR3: CASSPLGLLAKNIQYF

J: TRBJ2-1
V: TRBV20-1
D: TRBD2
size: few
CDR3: CSAQRSGRAFNEQFF

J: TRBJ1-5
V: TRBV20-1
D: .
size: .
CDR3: CSASSGGRNQPQHF

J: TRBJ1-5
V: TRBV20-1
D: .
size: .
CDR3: CSAGAPGTWESNQPQHF

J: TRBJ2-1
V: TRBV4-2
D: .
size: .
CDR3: CASGPGLSSYNEQFF

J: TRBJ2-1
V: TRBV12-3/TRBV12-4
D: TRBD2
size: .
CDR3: CASSFTSGSSYEQFF

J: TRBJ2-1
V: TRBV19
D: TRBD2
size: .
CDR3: CASSIVAGTRDYNEQFF

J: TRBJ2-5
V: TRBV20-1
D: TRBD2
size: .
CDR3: CSAREPPTSGRAETQYF